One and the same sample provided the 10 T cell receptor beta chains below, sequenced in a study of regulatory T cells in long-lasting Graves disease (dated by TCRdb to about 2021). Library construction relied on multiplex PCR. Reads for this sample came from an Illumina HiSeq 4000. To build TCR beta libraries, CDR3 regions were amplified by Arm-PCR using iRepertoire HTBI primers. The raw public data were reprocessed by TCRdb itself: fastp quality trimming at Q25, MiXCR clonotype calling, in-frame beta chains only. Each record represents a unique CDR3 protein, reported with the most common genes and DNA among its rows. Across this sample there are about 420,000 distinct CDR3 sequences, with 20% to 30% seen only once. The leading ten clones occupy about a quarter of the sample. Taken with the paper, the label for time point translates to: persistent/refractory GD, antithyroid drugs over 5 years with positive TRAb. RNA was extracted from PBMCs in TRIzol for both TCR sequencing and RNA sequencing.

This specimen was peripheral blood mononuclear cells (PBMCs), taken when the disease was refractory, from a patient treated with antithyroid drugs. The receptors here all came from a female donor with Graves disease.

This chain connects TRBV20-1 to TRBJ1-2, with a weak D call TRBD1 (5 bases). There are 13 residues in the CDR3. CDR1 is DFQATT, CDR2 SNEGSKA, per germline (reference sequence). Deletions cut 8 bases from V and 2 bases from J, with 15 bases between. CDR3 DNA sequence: TGCAGTTTTGCAACGGGGGTAAACTATGGCTACACCTTC. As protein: CSFATGVNYGYTF.

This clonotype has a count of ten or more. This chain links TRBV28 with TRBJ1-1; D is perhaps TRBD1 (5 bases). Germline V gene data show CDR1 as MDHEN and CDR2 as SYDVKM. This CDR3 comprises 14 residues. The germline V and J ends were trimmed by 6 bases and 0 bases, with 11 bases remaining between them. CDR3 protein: CASRTGHLNTEAFF. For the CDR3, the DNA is TGTGCCAGCAGAACAGGACATCTGAACACTGAAGCTTTCTTT.

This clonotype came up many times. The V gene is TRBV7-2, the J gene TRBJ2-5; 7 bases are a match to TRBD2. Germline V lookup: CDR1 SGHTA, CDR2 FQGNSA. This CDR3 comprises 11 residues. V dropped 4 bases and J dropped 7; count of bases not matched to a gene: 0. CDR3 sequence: CASSSGGTQYF. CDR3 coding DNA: TGTGCCAGCAGCTCGGGGGGGACCCAGTACTTC.

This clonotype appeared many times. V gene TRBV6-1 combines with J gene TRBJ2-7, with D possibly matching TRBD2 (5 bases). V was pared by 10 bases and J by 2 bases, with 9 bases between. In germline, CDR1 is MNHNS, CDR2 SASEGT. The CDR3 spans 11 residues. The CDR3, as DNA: TGTGCCACCCGAGGGCCCTACGAGCAGTACTTC. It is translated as CATRGPYEQYF.

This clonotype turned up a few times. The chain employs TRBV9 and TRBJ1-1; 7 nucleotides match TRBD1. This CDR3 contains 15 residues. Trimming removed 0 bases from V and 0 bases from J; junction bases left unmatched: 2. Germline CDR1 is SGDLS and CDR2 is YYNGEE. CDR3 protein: CASSVGTGLNTEAFF. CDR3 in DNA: TGTGCCAGCAGCGTAGGGACAGGATTGAACACTGAAGCTTTCTTT.

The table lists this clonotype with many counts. The CDR3 spells CASSLVLQDRGLETQYF. The CDR3 DNA follows: TGTGCCAGCAGCTTAGTGTTGCAGGACAGGGGGCTGGAGACCCAGTACTTC. The rearrangement joins TRBV7-2 to TRBJ2-5, with 11 nucleotides matching TRBD1. Unmatched junction bases numbered 9, after V lost 1 base and J lost 5 bases. Germline CDR1 reads SGHTA; CDR2 reads FQGNSA. The CDR3 is 17 residues long.

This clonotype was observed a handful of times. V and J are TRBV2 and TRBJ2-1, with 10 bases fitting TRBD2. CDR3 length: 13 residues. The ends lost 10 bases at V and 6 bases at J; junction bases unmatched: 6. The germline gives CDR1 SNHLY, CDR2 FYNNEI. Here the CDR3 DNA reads TGTGCCACCAGGACTAGCGGATTCAATGAGCAGTTCTTC. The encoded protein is CATRTSGFNEQFF.

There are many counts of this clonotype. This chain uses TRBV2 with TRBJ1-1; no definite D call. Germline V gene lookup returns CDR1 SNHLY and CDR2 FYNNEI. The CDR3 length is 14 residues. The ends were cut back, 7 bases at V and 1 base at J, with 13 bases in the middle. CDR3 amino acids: CASTRTRENTEAFF. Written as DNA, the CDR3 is TGTGCCAGCACTAGGACCCGGGAGAACACTGAAGCTTTCTTT.

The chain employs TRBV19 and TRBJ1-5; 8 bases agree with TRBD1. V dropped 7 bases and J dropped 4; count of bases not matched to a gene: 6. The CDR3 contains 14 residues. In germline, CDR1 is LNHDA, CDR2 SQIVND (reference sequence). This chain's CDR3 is CASNLGQVNQPQHF. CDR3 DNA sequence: TGTGCCAGTAACCTGGGACAGGTGAATCAGCCCCAGCATTTT. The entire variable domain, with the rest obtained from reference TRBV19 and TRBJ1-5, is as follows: DGGITQSPKYLFRKEGQNVTLSCEQNLNHDAMYWYRQDPGQGLRLIYYSQIVNDFQKGDIAEGYSVSREKKESFPLTVTSAQKNPTAFYLCASNLGQVNQPQHFGDGTRLSIL.

The CDR3 reads CASSQGRAVFQETQYF. The CDR3 bases are TGTGCCAGCAGCCAAGGCCGGGCAGTTTTCCAGGAGACCCAGTACTTC. This chain joins TRBV3-1 and TRBJ2-5; no definite D call. The germline V and J ends were trimmed by 1 base and 5 bases, with 17 bases remaining between them. This CDR3 comprises 16 residues. CDR1 and CDR2 (germline): LGHDT, YNNKEL (reference sequence).